This T cell receptor beta chain was found in a study of T-cell reconstitution after alpha-beta-depleted transplantation in children. The TCRbeta library incorporated unique molecular identifiers. TCRdb independently ran MiXCR on the PCR reads; one entry per CDR3 protein. The repertoire includes about 460,000 distinct CDR3 sequences, 9.5% to 15% of them detected once, and less than 6.5% sits in the top ten. The CDR3 totals 12 residues. The V and J ends lost 5 bases and 14 bases, in that order; junction bases with no gene match: 5. The germline CDR1 and CDR2 sequences are MNHEY and SVGEGT. This sequence originates from a human donor who donated a stem cell graft to a child with combined immunodeficiency. The sample was PBMCs from the stem cell graft donor, taken from the stem cell graft. The rearrangement uses TRBV6-2 or TRBV6-3 and TRBJ1-6; 8 nucleotides line up with TRBD1. This chain's CDR3 is CASSPDRDTLHF. DNA for the CDR3: TGTGCCAGCAGTCCGGACAGGGACACCCTCCACTTT.